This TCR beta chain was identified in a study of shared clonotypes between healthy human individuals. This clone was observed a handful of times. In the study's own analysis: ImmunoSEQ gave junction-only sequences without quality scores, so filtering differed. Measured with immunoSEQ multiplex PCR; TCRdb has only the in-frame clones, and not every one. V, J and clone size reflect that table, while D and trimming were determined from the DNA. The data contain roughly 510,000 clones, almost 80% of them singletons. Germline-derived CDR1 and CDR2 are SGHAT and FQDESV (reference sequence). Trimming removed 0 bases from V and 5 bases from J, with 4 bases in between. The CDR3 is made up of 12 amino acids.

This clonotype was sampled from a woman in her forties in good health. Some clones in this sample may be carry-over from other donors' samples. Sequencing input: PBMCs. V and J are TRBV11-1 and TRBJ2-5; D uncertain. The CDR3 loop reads CASSLAIETQYF. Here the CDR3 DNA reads TGTGCCAGCAGCTTAGCGATCGAGACCCAGTACTTC.